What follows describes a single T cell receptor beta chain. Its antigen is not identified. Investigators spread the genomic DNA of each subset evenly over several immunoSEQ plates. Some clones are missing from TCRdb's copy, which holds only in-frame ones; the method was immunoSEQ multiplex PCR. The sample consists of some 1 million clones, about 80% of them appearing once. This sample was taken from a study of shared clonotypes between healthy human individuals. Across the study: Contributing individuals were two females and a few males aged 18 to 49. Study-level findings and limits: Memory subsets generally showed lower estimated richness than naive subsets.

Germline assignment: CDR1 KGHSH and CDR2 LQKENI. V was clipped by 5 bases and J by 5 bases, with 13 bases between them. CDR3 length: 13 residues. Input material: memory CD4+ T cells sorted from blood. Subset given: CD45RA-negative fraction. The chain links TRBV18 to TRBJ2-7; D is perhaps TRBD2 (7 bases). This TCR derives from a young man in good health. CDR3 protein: CASSSSGTNEQYF. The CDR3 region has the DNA TGTGCCAGCTCATCCAGCGGGACAAACGAGCAGTACTTC.